What follows describes a single T cell receptor (beta chain). Its antigen is undetermined. Other nucleotide sequences in the sample specify the same CDR3. V lost 6 bases to trimming and J lost 3 bases; unmatched junction nucleotides: 4. CDR1 is MNHEY and CDR2 is SVGAGI in the germline V gene. The CDR3 loop spans 13 amino acids. The method was immunoSEQ multiplex PCR; TCRdb's version includes in-frame clones alone and lacks a portion of them. The table lists around 21,000 clones, roughly nine tenths of them singletons. These data belong to a study of T cells in localized non-small cell lung cancer. General observations from the study: The highest T cell clonality was in uninvolved adjacent lung, above tumor.

Here the sequenced sample was peripheral blood, taken before any cancer treatment. The V gene is TRBV6-5, the J gene TRBJ1-2; 7 nucleotides match TRBD1. The sequence derives from a male donor older than 55 with stage I lung adenocarcinoma. The CDR3 region has the DNA TGTGCCAGCAGCGAGGGGGCTGACTATGGCTACACCTTC. It codes for CASSEGADYGYTF.